This T cell receptor beta chain was identified in a study of cytomegalovirus exposure and HLA in healthy donors. This CDR3 is built from 17 residues. The ends were cut back, 0 bases at V and 7 bases at J, with 18 bases in the middle. Germline lookup yields CDR1 SGHTA and CDR2 FQGNSA. The PCR used 60 Vbeta and 13 Jbeta primers. Clones were sequenced by immunoSEQ multiplex PCR, and TCRdb holds only the in-frame ones, with some missing. The data contain roughly 120,000 clones, roughly 15% of them singletons. Sequenced: PBMCs. This TCR was recovered from a woman aged 18-29 years in good health and CMV-seronegative. The chain recombines TRBV7-2 with TRBJ1-4; TRBD1 might be the D (5 bases). In DNA, the CDR3 is TGTGCCAGCAGCTTAGCGCTAATGGTCGGGGGGGGTGAAAAACTGTTTTTT. It codes for CASSLALMVGGGEKLFF.